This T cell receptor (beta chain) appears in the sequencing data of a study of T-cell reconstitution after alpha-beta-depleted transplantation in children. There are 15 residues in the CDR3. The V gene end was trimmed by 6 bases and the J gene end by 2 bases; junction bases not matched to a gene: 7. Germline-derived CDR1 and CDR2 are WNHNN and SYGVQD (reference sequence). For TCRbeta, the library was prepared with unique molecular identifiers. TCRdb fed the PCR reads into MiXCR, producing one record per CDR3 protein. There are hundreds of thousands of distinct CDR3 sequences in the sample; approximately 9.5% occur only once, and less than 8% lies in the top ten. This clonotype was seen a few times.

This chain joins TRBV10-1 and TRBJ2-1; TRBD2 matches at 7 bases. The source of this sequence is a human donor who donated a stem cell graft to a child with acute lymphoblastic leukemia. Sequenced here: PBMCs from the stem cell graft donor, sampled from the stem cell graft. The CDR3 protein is CASSPVLAAYNEQFF. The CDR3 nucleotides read TGCGCCAGCAGCCCAGTCCTAGCGGCCTACAATGAGCAGTTCTTC.